A selection of T cell receptor beta chains follows, all from one sample in a study of OX40 agonist ivuxolimab in advanced cancers. Clones were read by immunoSEQ multiplex PCR, and TCRdb kept only the in-frame ones, dropping some. The sample includes more than 50,000 clones, 84% seen only once; the top ten take around 26%. Sequenced material: CD4+ or CD8+ T cells sorted from blood, taken in a trial of the OX40 agonist ivuxolimab. The receptors here all came from an adult with an advanced solid tumor such as melanoma, head and neck, liver or kidney cancer. Both conserved end residues are part of each CDR3. The D gene is left open where the match is weak. Some rows mark clone size as missing; the rest say once, few, many or name a class of expanded clone.

v_call	j_call	clone_size	d_call	cdr3_aa	cdr3_nt
TRBV6-5	TRBJ2-7	.	TRBD2	CASSSGLASNRYEQYF	TGTGCCAGCAGTTCCGGACTAGCTTCAAACAGATACGAGCAGTACTTC
TRBV20-1	TRBJ1-2	.	.	CSARFGYGYTF	TGCAGTGCCCGCTTCGGCTATGGCTACACCTTC
TRBV5-6	TRBJ2-3	once	.	CASSDRGAGTDTQYF	TGTGCCAGCAGCGATCGGGGGGCTGGCACAGATACGCAGTATTTT
TRBV6-1	TRBJ2-3	.	.	CASSEAAGLGTDTQYF	TGTGCCAGCAGTGAAGCGGCGGGTCTTGGCACAGATACGCAGTATTTT
TRBV7-2	TRBJ2-3	.	.	CASSSPGPNTQYF	TGTGCCAGCAGCTCCCCGGGACCCAATACGCAGTATTTT
TRBV30	TRBJ1-5	.	.	CAWSVLKGQHQHF	TGTGCCTGGAGTGTACTAAAGGGGCAACACCAGCATTTT
TRBV2	TRBJ2-7	.	TRBD1	CASSERTRGLEQYF	TGTGCCAGCAGTGAACGCACTAGGGGGCTTGAGCAGTACTTC
TRBV15	TRBJ2-7	.	.	CATSRREGRSYEQYF	TGTGCCACCAGCAGGAGGGAAGGAAGATCCTACGAGCAGTACTTC
TRBV18	TRBJ1-2	.	.	CASSPTMGDGYTF	TGTGCCAGCTCACCTACCATGGGGGATGGCTACACCTTC
TRBV18	TRBJ2-3	.	.	CASSPFRGGGTDTQYF	TGTGCCAGCTCACCTTTCCGGGGAGGGGGAACAGATACGCAGTATTTT
TRBV2	TRBJ1-3	.	.	CASSTTEAGNTIYF	TGTGCCAGCAGTACGACAGAAGCCGGAAACACCATATATTTT
TRBV5-4	TRBJ1-3	.	TRBD1	CASSLGTGLSGNTIYF	TGTGCCAGCAGCTTGGGGACAGGTCTCTCTGGAAACACCATATATTTT
TRBV7-6	TRBJ2-5	few	.	CASSPSRGETQYF	TGTGCCAGCAGCCCATCCAGGGGAGAGACCCAGTACTTC
TRBV5-4	TRBJ1-2	.	.	CASQGQSYGYTF	TGTGCCAGCCAAGGACAGAGCTATGGCTACACCTTC
TRBV6-5	TRBJ1-3	.	.	CASTTDSLGNTIYF	TGTGCCAGCACAACGGACAGCCTCGGAAACACCATATATTTT
TRBV19	TRBJ1-5	once	TRBD1	CASTQDQTGNRNQPQHF	TGTGCCAGTACCCAAGACCAGACAGGGAATCGCAATCAGCCCCAGCATTTT
TRBV2	TRBJ1-2	.	TRBD1	CASRETGRREGYTF	TGTGCCAGCAGGGAGACAGGGAGAAGGGAGGGCTACACCTTC
TRBV5-4	TRBJ1-1	.	TRBD1	CASSLFNRGLAEAFF	TGTGCCAGCAGCTTGTTCAACAGGGGGCTAGCTGAAGCTTTCTTT
TRBV7-7	TRBJ2-5	.	TRBD1	CASSPTGAETQYF	TGTGCCAGCAGCCCCACAGGGGCTGAGACCCAGTACTTC
TRBV7-9	TRBJ2-7	.	TRBD2	CASSSREGSGFNYEQYF	TGTGCCAGCAGCTCCAGGGAGGGGAGCGGGTTCAACTACGAGCAGTACTTC
TRBV19	TRBJ1-5	.	TRBD1	CASSIGQGARGNQPQHF	TGTGCCAGTAGTATCGGTCAGGGGGCGAGGGGCAATCAGCCCCAGCATTTT
TRBV25-1	TRBJ2-3	.	.	CASRSGGGSTDTQYF	TGTGCCAGCAGGTCAGGTGGGGGGAGCACAGATACGCAGTATTTT